This T cell receptor (beta chain) originates from a study of identical twins. MiXCR, applied by TCRdb to the 5' RACE reads, yields one record per CDR3 protein. Of fewer than 550,000 distinct CDR3 sequences listed, 12% to 15% were seen once; the top ten hold roughly 0.42%. Germline V gene lookup returns CDR1 SGDLS and CDR2 YYNGEE. V shed 1 base and J shed 5 bases, with 14 bases lying between them. The CDR3 is made up of 15 amino acids. A few counts support this clonotype. The same specimen was also included in a second study, on yellow fever vaccine responses in identical twins.

Sequencing input: CD4+ T cells sorted from blood. This chain links TRBV9 with TRBJ2-3; unclear D gene. This TCR came from a woman between 18 and 29 years old in good health. The CDR3 loop is CASSVRSGGEDTQYF. The CDR3 nucleotides read TGTGCCAGCAGCGTACGGTCAGGTGGGGAAGATACGCAGTATTTT.